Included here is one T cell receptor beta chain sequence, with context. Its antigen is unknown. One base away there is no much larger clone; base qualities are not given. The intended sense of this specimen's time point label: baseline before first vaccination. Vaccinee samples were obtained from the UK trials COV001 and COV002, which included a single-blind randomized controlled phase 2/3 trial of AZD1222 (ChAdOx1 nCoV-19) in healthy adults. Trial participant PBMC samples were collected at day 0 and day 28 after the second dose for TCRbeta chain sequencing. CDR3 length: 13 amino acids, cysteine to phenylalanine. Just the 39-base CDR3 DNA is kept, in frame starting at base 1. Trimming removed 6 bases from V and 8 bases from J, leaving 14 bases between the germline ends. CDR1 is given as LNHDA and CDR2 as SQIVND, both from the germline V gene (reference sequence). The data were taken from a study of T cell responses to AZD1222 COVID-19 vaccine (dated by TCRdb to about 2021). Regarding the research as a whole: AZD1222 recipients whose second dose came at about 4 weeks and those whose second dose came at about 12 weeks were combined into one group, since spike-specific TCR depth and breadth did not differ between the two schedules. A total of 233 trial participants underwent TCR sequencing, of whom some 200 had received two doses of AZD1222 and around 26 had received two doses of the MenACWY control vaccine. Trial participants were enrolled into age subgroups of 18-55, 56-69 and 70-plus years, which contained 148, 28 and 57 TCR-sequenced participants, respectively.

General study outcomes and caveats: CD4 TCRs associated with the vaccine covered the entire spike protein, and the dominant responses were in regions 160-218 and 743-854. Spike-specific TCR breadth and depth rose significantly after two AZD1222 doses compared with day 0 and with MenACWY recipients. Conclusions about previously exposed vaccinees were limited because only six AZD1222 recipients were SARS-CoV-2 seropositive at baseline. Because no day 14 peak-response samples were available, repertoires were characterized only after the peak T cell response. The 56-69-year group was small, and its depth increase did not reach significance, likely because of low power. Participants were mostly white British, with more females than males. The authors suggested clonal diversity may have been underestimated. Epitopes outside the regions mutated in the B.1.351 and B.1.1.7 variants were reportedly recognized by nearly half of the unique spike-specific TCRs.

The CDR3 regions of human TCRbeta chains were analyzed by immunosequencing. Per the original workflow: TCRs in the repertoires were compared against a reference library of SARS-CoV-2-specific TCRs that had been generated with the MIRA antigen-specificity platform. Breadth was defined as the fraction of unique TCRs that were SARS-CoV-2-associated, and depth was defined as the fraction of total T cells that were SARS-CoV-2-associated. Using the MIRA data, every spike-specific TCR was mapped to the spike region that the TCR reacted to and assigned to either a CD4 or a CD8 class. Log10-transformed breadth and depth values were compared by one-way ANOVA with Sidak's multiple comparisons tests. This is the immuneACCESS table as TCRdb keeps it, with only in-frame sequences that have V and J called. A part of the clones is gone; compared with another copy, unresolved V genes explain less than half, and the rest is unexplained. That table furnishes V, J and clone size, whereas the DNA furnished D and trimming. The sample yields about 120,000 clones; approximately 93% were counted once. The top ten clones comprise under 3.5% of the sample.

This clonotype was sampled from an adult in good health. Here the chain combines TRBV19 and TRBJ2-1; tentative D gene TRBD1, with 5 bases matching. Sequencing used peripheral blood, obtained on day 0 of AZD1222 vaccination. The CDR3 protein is CASRETVRDEQFF. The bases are TGTGCCAGTAGGGAGACAGTACGGGATGAGCAGTTCTTC.